This TCR beta chain was sequenced for a study of T-cell reconstitution after alpha-beta-depleted transplantation in children. The length of the CDR3 is 11 residues. The V gene's germline CDR1 is SGHRS and CDR2 YFSETQ. V gave up 0 bases and J gave up 9 bases, with 7 bases separating them. Preparing the TCRbeta library involved the use of unique molecular identifiers. TCRdb recomputed calls from the PCR reads with MiXCR, one row per CDR3 protein. This table holds a few hundred thousand distinct CDR3 sequences, 10% to 13% found once. Here the sequenced sample was PBMCs from the stem cell graft donor, taken from the stem cell graft. The chain has TRBV5-1 and TRBJ2-7; D unclear. This sequence originates from a human donor who donated a stem cell graft to a child with acute lymphoblastic leukemia. In DNA form, the CDR3 reads TGCGCCAGCAGCTTGGAGGATCGGCAGTACTTC. This encodes CASSLEDRQYF.